This record concerns one T cell receptor beta chain sequence. What it recognizes is unknown. Researchers ran the PCR with 60 Vbeta and 13 Jbeta primers. Sequenced by immunoSEQ multiplex PCR; TCRdb stores in-frame clones only, minus some. The clone table shows tens of thousands of clones, with the ten largest holding roughly an eighth. These data belong to a study of cytomegalovirus exposure and HLA in healthy donors. Study-level background: Tens of millions of unique TCRs from HLA-typed donors made up an early data release.

Germline V gene lookup returns CDR1 SGHVS and CDR2 FNYEAQ. V dropped 5 bases and J dropped 5; count of bases not matched to a gene: 6. The CDR3 is 15 residues long. General study points: The classifier reportedly diagnosed cytomegalovirus status with high specificity and sensitivity.

The sample was PBMCs. This sequence was found in a woman aged 60-75 years in good health and CMV-seropositive. This chain connects TRBV7-6 to TRBJ1-6, with 7 bases matching TRBD1. As DNA, the CDR3 is TGTGCCAGCAGCCCCACAGGGGACCATAATTCACCCCTCCACTTT. Translated: CASSPTGDHNSPLHF.